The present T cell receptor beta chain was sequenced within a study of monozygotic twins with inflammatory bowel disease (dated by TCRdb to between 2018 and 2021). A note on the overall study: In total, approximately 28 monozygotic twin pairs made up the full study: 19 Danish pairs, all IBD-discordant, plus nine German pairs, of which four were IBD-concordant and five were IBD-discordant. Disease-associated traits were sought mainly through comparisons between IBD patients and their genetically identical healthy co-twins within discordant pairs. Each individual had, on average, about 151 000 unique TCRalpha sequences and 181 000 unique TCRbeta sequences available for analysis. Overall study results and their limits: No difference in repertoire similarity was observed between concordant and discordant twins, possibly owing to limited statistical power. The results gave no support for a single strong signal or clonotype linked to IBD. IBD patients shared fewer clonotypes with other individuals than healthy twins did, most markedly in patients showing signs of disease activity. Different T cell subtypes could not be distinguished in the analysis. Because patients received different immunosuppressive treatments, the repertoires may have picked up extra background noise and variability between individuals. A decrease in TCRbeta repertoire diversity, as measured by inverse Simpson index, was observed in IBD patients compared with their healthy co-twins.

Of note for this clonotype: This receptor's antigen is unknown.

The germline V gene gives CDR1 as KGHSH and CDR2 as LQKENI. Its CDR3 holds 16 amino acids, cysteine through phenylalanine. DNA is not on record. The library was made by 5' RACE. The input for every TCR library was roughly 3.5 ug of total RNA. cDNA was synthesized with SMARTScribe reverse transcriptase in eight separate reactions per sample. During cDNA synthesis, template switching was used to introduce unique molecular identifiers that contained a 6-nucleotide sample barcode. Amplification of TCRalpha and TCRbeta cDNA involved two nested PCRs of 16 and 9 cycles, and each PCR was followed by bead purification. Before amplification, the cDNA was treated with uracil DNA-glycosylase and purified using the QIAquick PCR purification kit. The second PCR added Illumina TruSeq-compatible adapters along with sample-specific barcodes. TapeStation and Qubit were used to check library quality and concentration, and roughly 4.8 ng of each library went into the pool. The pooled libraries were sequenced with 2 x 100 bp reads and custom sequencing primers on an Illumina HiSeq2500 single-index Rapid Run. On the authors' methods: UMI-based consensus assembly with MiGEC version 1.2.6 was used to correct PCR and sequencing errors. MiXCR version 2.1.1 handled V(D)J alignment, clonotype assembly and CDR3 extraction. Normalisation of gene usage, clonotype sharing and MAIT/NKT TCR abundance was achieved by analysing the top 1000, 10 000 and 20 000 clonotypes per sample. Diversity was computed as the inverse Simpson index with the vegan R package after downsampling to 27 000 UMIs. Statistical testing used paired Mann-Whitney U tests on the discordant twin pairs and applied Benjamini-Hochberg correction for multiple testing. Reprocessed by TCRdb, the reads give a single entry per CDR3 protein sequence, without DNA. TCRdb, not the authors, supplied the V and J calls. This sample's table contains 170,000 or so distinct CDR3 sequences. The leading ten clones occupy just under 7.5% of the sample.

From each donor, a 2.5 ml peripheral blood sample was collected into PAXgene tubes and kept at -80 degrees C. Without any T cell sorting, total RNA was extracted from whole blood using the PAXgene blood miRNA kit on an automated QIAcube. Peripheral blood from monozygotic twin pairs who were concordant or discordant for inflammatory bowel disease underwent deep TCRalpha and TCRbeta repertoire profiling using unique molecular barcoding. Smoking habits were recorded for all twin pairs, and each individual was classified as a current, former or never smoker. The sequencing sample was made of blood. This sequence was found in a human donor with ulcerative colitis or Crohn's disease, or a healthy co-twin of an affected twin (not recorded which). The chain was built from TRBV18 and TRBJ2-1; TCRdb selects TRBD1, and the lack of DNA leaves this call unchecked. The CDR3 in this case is CASSPGTGKSYNEQFF.